Presented here are 7 T cell receptor beta chains from one specimen sequenced in a study of cytomegalovirus exposure and HLA in healthy donors. The table came from immunoSEQ multiplex PCR; TCRdb's copy has only in-frame clones and leaves some out. The sample yields 150,000 to 200,000 clones, roughly nine tenths seen once. Input material: PBMCs. All receptors derive from a woman aged 18-30 years in good health and CMV-seropositive.

J is TRBJ2-7 and V is TRBV7-2; no clear D gene. The CDR3 extends over 11 amino acids. Germline lookup yields CDR1 SGHTA and CDR2 FQGNSA. With 5 bases removed from V and 7 bases from J, the gap between germline ends came to 9 bases. CDR3 residues: CASSLPGEQYF. CDR3 nucleotides: TGTGCCAGCAGCCTCCCCGGGGAGCAGTACTTC.

The V call is TRBV6-5, the J call TRBJ1-6; possible D gene TRBD1, 6 bases. The germline V and J ends were trimmed by 5 bases and 13 bases, with 21 bases remaining between them. The CDR3 runs to 15 residues. Germline CDR1 MNHEY, CDR2 SVGAGI. The CDR3 DNA follows: TGTGCCAGCAGTCCCCGGGACATAATACACGCGCCCCTCCACTTT. Amino acids: CASSPRDIIHAPLHF.

The chain links TRBV7-2 to TRBJ1-5; maybe TRBD1 (5 bases). Between the trimmed V and J ends, which lost 3 bases and 6 bases, there was a span of 15 bases. The CDR3 has 15 residues. Looked up from germline, CDR1 is SGHTA and CDR2 is FQGNSA. The chain's CDR3 is CASSFMAGHGQPQHF. The DNA of the CDR3 is TGTGCCAGCAGCTTTATGGCAGGGCACGGTCAGCCCCAGCATTTT.

V usage is TRBV30 and J usage is TRBJ1-3; tentatively, D is TRBD1 (5 bases). CDR1 GTSNPN and CDR2 SVGIG come from the germline V gene (reference sequence). Trimming took 4 bases from V and 7 from J, leaving 20 bases between them. This CDR3 is 15 amino acids long. The CDR3 sequence is CAWMARRGNRNTIYF. The CDR3 DNA is TGTGCCTGGATGGCCCGCCGGGGGAATCGGAACACCATATATTTT.

DNA of the CDR3: TGTGCCAGCTCACCTACCCTATCGCAAAGCTACGAGCAGTACTTC. Protein sequence: CASSPTLSQSYEQYF. V usage is TRBV18 and J usage is TRBJ2-7; D is uncertain. This CDR3 has 15 residues. The V and J ends lost 3 bases and 3 bases respectively, with 15 bases between them. Germline loops: CDR1 KGHSH, CDR2 LQKENI. Together with reference TRBV18 and TRBJ2-7, the CDR3 gives the full variable domain: NAGVMQNPRHLVRRRGQEARLRCSPMKGHSHVYWYRQLPEEGLKFMVYLQKENIIDESGMPKERFSAEFPKEGPSILRIQQVVRGDSAAYFCASSPTLSQSYEQYFGPGTRLTVT.

This clone was recorded a few times. The rearrangement joins TRBV7-9 to TRBJ1-4; 7 bases fit TRBD1. Per the germline V gene, CDR1 is SEHNR and CDR2 is FQNEAQ (reference sequence). The CDR3 loop spans 16 amino acids. V shed 5 bases, J shed 5 bases, and the junction held 11 bases outside the gene matches. Here the CDR3 reads CASSPRQGLANEKLFF. The CDR3 nucleotides are TGTGCCAGCAGCCCAAGACAGGGATTGGCAAATGAAAAACTGTTTTTT.

This rearrangement joins TRBV4-1 to TRBJ2-3, with 8 nucleotides matching TRBD2. The germline CDR1 and CDR2 sequences are MGHRA and YSYEKL. The CDR3 loop spans 17 amino acids. V gave up 4 bases and J gave up 3 bases; unmatched junction bases: 12. CDR3 loop: CASSRTVAGGSTDTQYF. CDR3 nucleotides: TGCGCCAGCAGCCGGACCGTGGCGGGGGGCTCTACAGATACGCAGTATTTT.